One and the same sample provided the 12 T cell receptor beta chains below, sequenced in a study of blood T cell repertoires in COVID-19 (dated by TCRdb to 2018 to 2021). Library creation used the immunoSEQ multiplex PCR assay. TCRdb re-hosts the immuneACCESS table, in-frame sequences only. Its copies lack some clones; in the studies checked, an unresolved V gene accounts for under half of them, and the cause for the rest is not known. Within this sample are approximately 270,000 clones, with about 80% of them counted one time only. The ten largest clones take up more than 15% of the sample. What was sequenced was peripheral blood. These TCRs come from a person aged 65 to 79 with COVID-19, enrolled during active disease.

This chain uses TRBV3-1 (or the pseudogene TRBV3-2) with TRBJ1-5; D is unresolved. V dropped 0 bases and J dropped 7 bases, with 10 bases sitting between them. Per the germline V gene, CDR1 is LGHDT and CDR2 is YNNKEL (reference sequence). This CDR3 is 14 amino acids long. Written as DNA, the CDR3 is TGTGCCAGCAGCCAAGAATCCGGGAAACAGCCCCAGCATTTT. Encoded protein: CASSQESGKQPQHF.

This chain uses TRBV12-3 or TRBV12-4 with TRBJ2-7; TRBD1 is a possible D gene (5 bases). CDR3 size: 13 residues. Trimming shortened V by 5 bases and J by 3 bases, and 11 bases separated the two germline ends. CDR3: CASSTGKGYEQYF. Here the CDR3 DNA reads TGTGCCAGCAGTACAGGAAAGGGCTACGAGCAGTACTTC.

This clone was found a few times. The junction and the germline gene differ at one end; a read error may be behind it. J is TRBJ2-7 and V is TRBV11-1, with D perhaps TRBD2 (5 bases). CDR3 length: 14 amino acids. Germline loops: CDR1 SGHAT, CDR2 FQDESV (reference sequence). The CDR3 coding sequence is TGTGCCAGCACCTTACACGCACGCGGGTACGAGCAGTACTTC. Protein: CASTLHARGYEQYF.

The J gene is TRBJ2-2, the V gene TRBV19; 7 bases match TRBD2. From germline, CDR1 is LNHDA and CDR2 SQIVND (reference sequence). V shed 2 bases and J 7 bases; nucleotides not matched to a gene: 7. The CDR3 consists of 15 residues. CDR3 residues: CASSIMAGAFGELFF. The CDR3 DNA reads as TGTGCCAGTAGTATAATGGCGGGAGCTTTCGGGGAGCTGTTTTTT.

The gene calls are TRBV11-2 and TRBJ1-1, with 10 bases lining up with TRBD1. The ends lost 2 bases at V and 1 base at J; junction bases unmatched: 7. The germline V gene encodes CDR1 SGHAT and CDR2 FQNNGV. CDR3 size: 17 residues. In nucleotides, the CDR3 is TGTGCCAGCAGCTTAACCCGACAGGGGGCTAGGAACACTGAAGCTTTCTTT. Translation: CASSLTRQGARNTEAFF.

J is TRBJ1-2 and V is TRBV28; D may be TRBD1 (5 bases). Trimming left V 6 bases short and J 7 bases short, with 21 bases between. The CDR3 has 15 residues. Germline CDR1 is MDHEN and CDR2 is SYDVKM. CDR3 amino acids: CASRVIDSSVSGYTF. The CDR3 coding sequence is TGTGCCAGCAGAGTAATTGACAGCAGCGTCTCTGGCTACACCTTC.

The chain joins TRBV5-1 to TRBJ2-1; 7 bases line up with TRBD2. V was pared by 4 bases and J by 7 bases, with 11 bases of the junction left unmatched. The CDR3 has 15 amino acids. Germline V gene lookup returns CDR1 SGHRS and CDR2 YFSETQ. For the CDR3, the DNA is TGCGCCAGCAGCCCGGGGGGACGGGGTGGAAATGAGCAGTTCTTC. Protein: CASSPGGRGGNEQFF.

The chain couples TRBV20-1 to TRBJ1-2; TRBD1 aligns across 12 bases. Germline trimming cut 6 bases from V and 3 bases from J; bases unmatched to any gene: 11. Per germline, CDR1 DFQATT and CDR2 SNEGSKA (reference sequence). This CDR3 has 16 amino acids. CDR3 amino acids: CSASPGQGAKDYGYTF. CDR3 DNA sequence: TGCAGTGCCAGTCCGGGACAGGGGGCAAAGGACTATGGCTACACCTTC.

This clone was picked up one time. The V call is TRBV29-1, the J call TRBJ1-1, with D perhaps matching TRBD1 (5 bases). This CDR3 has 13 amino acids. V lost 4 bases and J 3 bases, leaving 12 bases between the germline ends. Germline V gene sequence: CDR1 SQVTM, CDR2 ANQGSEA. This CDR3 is CSVGLGGDTEAFF. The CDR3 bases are TGCAGCGTTGGGTTGGGGGGGGACACTGAAGCTTTCTTT.

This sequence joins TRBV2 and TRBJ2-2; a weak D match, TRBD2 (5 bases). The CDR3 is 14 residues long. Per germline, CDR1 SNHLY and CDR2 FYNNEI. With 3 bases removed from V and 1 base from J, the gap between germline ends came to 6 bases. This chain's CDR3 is CASSDGVNTGELFF. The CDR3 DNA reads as TGTGCCAGCAGTGACGGGGTGAACACCGGGGAGCTGTTTTTT.

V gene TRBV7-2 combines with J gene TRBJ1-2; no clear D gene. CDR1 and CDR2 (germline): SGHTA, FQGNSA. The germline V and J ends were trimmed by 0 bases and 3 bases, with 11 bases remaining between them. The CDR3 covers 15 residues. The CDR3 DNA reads TGTGCCAGCAGCTTAGCGGGTAGTCAGGACTATGGCTACACCTTC. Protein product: CASSLAGSQDYGYTF.

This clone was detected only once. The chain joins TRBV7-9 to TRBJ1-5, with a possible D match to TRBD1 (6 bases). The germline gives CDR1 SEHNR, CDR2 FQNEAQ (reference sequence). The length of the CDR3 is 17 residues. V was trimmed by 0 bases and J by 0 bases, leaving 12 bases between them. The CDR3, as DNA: TGTGCCAGCAGCTTAGCGGACAGCTACACTAGCAATCAGCCCCAGCATTTT. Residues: CASSLADSYTSNQPQHF.